The rows below give T cell receptor beta chains drawn from one sample of a study of T cell repertoires in aging, cancer and after chemotherapy. TCRdb reanalysed the multiplex PCR reads using MiXCR and keeps one entry per CDR3 protein. Among roughly 2,700 distinct CDR3 sequences listed, approximately 25% were seen once. The specimen was blood. Receptors originate from a human donor with a solid tumor. The CDR3 runs from the conserved cysteine through the conserved F or W. The D gene is left open where the match is weak. Size is omitted from some rows. Given values are once, few, many or a class for expanded clones.

v_call,d_call,j_call,clone_size,cdr3_aa,cdr3_nt
TRBV7-2,TRBD2,TRBJ2-7,few,CASSRLAGLAGGQGFNEQYF,TGTGCCAGCAGTCGCCTGGCTGGCCTAGCGGGAGGCCAAGGTTTTAACGAGCAGTACTTC
TRBV20-1,NA,TRBJ1-2,medium-sized,CSASRRQGGGYTF,TGCAGTGCTAGCCGTCGGCAGGGAGGCGGCTACACCTTC
TRBV6-6,TRBD2,TRBJ2-2,medium-sized,CASNLGLVNTGELFF,TGTGCCAGCAACCTCGGACTAGTTAACACCGGGGAGCTGTTTTTT
TRBV15,TRBD2,TRBJ2-1,NA,CATSRVGLAGLLGYNEQFF,TGTGCCACCAGCAGAGTGGGACTAGCGGGATTGTTGGGGTACAATGAGCAGTTCTTC
TRBV5-1,NA,TRBJ2-3,medium-sized,CASSLTDTQYF,TGCGCCAGCAGCTTGACAGATACGCAGTATTTT
TRBV27,TRBD2,TRBJ2-3,large,CASSWREGSTDTQYF,TGTGCCAGCAGTTGGCGGGAGGGTAGCACAGATACGCAGTATTTT
TRBV6-2/TRBV6-3,TRBD2,TRBJ2-3,medium-sized,CASSYRLALSTDTQYF,TGTGCCAGCAGTTACCGACTAGCGCTGAGCACAGATACGCAGTATTTT
TRBV6-1,TRBD1,TRBJ2-7,medium-sized,CASSPGTGPYEQYF,TGTGCCAGCAGTCCCGGGACAGGTCCCTACGAGCAGTACTTC
TRBV19,NA,TRBJ2-5,NA,CAIGLLGSETQYF,TGTGCCATTGGACTATTGGGCAGTGAGACCCAGTACTTC
TRBV5-4,NA,TRBJ2-5,medium-sized,CASSFGGGETQYF,TGTGCCAGCAGCTTTGGAGGGGGCGAGACCCAGTACTTC